This entry lists 9 T cell receptor beta chains sequenced from one sample in a study of blood T cell repertoires in COVID-19 (dated by TCRdb to about 2020). The method was the immunoSEQ multiplex PCR assay. Drawn from immuneACCESS, this table holds only the in-frame rearrangements with V and J called that TCRdb kept. Clones are partly lost; checked studies trace under half to an unresolved V gene and leave the rest unexplained. This sample holds approximately 220,000 clones; around 84% were observed only once. In total, the top ten clones hold 2.9% of the sample. The sample was peripheral blood. The receptors stem from a man aged 45-65 years who had recovered from COVID-19.

The rearrangement joins TRBV4-1 to TRBJ2-7; D perhaps matches TRBD1 (5 bases). V was trimmed by 3 bases and J by 4 bases, leaving 13 bases between them. CDR1 and CDR2 (germline): MGHRA, YSYEKL. This CDR3 contains 14 residues. This chain's CDR3 is CASSQADKGYEQYF. The CDR3 coding sequence is TGCGCCAGCAGCCAGGCCGACAAGGGGTACGAGCAGTACTTC.

This clone has more than one count but fewer than ten. J is TRBJ1-6 and V is TRBV19, with unresolved D. V was clipped by 5 bases and J by 1 base, with 6 bases between them. This CDR3 contains 14 residues. Germline CDR1 LNHDA, CDR2 SQIVND (reference sequence). The CDR3 region is CASSRQSYNSPLHF. Written as DNA, the CDR3 is TGTGCCAGTAGTCGACAATCCTATAATTCACCCCTCCACTTT. Drawing the rest from reference TRBV19 and TRBJ1-6, the complete variable domain is DGGITQSPKYLFRKEGQNVTLSCEQNLNHDAMYWYRQDPGQGLRLIYYSQIVNDFQKGDIAEGYSVSREKKESFPLTVTSAQKNPTAFYLCASSRQSYNSPLHFGNGTRLTVT.

The V call is TRBV30, the J call TRBJ1-4, with 10 bases lining up with TRBD1. Per the germline V gene, CDR1 is GTSNPN and CDR2 is SVGIG (reference sequence). The CDR3 has 14 residues. V shed 1 base, J shed 5 bases, and the junction held 1 base outside the gene matches. Written as DNA, the CDR3 is TGTGCCTGGAGTGAGGGACAGGGGAATGAAAAACTGTTTTTT. It translates to CAWSEGQGNEKLFF.

This chain's CDR3 is CASSLFRTGDNQPQHF. For the CDR3, the DNA is TGTGCCAGCAGTTTGTTCCGAACAGGGGACAATCAGCCCCAGCATTTT. This chain links TRBV28 with TRBJ1-5; the match to TRBD1 covers 7 bases. Germline trimming cut 3 bases from V and 3 bases from J; bases unmatched to any gene: 8. The CDR3 covers 16 residues. CDR1 and CDR2 from the germline V gene are MDHEN and SYDVKM.

This clone was seen more than once but under ten times. The chain recombines TRBV6-1 with TRBJ1-6; D is possibly TRBD1 (5 bases). V lost 4 bases to trimming and J lost 9 bases, with 19 bases between them. Germline-derived CDR1 and CDR2 are MNHNS and SASEGT. The CDR3 extends over 16 amino acids. The CDR3 nucleotides read TGTGCCAGCAGTGGCCAGCGCGGGGCGGGGGGTTCACCCCTCCACTTT. It translates to CASSGQRGAGGSPLHF.

This sequence joins TRBV5-1 and TRBJ2-1; 9 bases align to TRBD1. J gave up 8 bases and V 3 bases, and 6 bases lay outside the gene matches. Germline lookup yields CDR1 SGHRS and CDR2 YFSETQ. The CDR3 is made up of 14 amino acids. CDR3 DNA: TGCGCCAGCAGCTGGGGGACAGGGCAGGATGAGCAGTTCTTC. Protein: CASSWGTGQDEQFF.

This chain connects TRBV5-6 to TRBJ1-1, with D perhaps matching TRBD1 (6 bases). This CDR3 has 15 amino acids. The germline V gene has CDR1 SGHDT and CDR2 YYEEEE. The V end lost 2 bases, the J end lost 1 base, and 12 bases lay between the germline ends. CDR3 in DNA: TGTGCCAGCAGCTTTCTCGACAGGCCGAACACTGAAGCTTTCTTT. Residues: CASSFLDRPNTEAFF.

The V call is TRBV30, the J call TRBJ2-1; TRBD2 matches 8 bases. Germline lookup yields CDR1 GTSNPN and CDR2 SVGIG (reference sequence). The CDR3 totals 14 residues. J gave up 4 bases and V 3 bases, and 5 bases lay outside the gene matches. CDR3 sequence (DNA): TGTGCCTGGAGAGCGGGAGAACCATACAATGAGCAGTTCTTC. Translated, it gives CAWRAGEPYNEQFF.

The rearrangement links TRBV18 to TRBJ2-3; possibly TRBD2 for D (6 bases). The V gene's germline CDR1 is KGHSH and CDR2 LQKENI. V was shortened by 2 bases and J by 0 bases, with 12 bases between the two germline ends. This CDR3 contains 16 residues. CDR3 sequence: CASSPLAVPSTDTQYF. DNA of the CDR3: TGTGCCAGCTCACCATTAGCGGTTCCTAGCACAGATACGCAGTATTTT.